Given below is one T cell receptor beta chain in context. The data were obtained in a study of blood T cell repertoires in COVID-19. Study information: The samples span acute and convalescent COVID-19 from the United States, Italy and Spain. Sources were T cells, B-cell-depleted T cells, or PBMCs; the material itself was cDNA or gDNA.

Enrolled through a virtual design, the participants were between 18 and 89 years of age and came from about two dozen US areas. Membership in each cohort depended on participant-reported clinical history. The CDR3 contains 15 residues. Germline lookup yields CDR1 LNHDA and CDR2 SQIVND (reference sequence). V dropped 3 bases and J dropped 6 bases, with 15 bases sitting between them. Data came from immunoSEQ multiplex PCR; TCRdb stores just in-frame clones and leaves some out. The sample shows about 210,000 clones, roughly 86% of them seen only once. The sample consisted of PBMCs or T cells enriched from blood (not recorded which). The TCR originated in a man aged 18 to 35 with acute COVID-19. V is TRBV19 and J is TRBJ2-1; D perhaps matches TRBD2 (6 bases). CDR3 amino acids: CASSIGGSGSNEQFF. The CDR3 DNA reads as TGTGCCAGTAGTATTGGAGGGAGTGGTTCCAATGAGCAGTTCTTC.